The 14 T cell receptor beta chains below were found in one sample sequenced in a study of CD8 T cells in Susac syndrome. With random hexamers, reverse transcription was performed on about 0.5 to 1 ug of RNA. TCRdb recomputed calls from the immunoSEQ multiplex PCR reads with MiXCR, one row per CDR3 protein. The top ten hold 0.13% to 0.15% of the sample, which has about 140,000 distinct CDR3 sequences, about 95% seen once. Source material: CD4+ T cells from PBMCs. These receptors originate from a human donor with Susac syndrome.

This rearrangement joins TRBV20-1 to TRBJ2-3; weak D call: TRBD2 (5 bases). Germline assignment: CDR1 DFQATT and CDR2 SNEGSKA (reference sequence). The CDR3 has 14 residues. V shed 1 base and J shed 0 bases, with 8 bases lying between them. CDR3 nucleotide sequence: TGCAGTGCTAGAGGGACGGGGAGCACAGATACGCAGTATTTT. As protein: CSARGTGSTDTQYF.

This clonotype was observed a handful of times. V and J are TRBV7-3 and TRBJ2-3; no reliable D call. Germline CDR1 and CDR2: SGHTA and FQGTGA. The CDR3 is 13 residues long. The V end was cut by 3 bases, the J end by 3 bases, with 7 bases between. As DNA, the CDR3 is TGTGCCAGCAGCTTTGGACCTACAGATACGCAGTATTTT. It specifies CASSFGPTDTQYF.

V and J are TRBV25-1 and TRBJ1-4, with TRBD1 as a possible D gene (5 bases). Germline CDR1 MGHDK, CDR2 SYGVNS. The CDR3 covers 18 residues. V shed 3 bases and J shed 7 bases, with 24 bases lying between them. The CDR3 DNA is TGTGCCAGCAGTGATTTTGTGCACGGGACGTTCAGGACTGAAAAACTGTTTTTT. Translating it yields CASSDFVHGTFRTEKLFF.

This chain links TRBV11-1 with TRBJ2-1; maybe TRBD1 (6 bases). CDR3 length equals 15 residues. V lost 2 bases and J lost 6, with 14 bases in between. The germline V gene has CDR1 SGHAT and CDR2 FQDESV (reference sequence). CDR3 DNA: TGTGCCAGCAGCTTAAGTTACGACAGGCGCAATGAGCAGTTCTTC. This sequence encodes CASSLSYDRRNEQFF.

The gene calls are TRBV4-1 and TRBJ2-2; the D gene could be TRBD1 or TRBD2 (5 bases each). This CDR3 is 16 amino acids long. Trimming took off 0 bases at V and 1 base at J, with 9 bases between the two ends. Germline-derived CDR1 and CDR2 are MGHRA and YSYEKL. CDR3 in DNA: TGCGCCAGCAGCCAAGAAGCAGGGAGGAACACCGGGGAGCTGTTTTTT. This encodes CASSQEAGRNTGELFF.

V gene TRBV20-1 combines with J gene TRBJ1-3; a weak D match, TRBD1 (5 bases). Germline V gene sequence: CDR1 DFQATT, CDR2 SNEGSKA (reference sequence). The CDR3 runs to 13 residues. Deletions cut 2 bases from V and 9 bases from J, with 14 bases between. The CDR3 is CSARSVAGGTIYF. The DNA of the CDR3 is TGCAGTGCTAGATCGGTGGCTGGGGGCACCATATATTTT.

The chain recombines TRBV30 with TRBJ1-4; D is perhaps TRBD1 (6 bases). The CDR3 runs to 12 residues. The V and J ends lost 3 bases and 7 bases respectively, with 9 bases between them. Germline V gene sequence: CDR1 GTSNPN, CDR2 SVGIG (reference sequence). CDR3 sequence: CAWRGTSEKLFF. The CDR3 DNA follows: TGTGCCTGGAGAGGGACATCTGAAAAACTGTTTTTT.

The gene calls are TRBV5-1 and TRBJ1-2, with 9 bases identical to TRBD1. V trimming: 4 bases; J trimming: 4 bases; junction bases outside the gene matches: 11. Germline-derived CDR1 and CDR2 are SGHRS and YFSETQ. The CDR3 sequence is 16 residues long. CDR3 in amino acids: CASSLRTGALSYGYTF. The DNA of the CDR3 is TGCGCCAGCAGCCTGAGGACAGGGGCGCTCAGCTATGGCTACACCTTC.

The chain combines TRBV30 with TRBJ2-5; D unresolved. V gave up 1 base and J gave up 3 bases, with 0 bases separating them. The CDR3 is 10 residues long. Germline assignment: CDR1 GTSNPN and CDR2 SVGIG (reference sequence). DNA of the CDR3: TGTGCCTGGAGTGAAGAGACCCAGTACTTC. It translates to CAWSEETQYF.

The V gene is TRBV19, the J gene TRBJ1-1, with unresolved D. Germline V lookup: CDR1 LNHDA, CDR2 SQIVND (reference sequence). V lost 7 bases and J lost 0, with 9 bases in between. The CDR3 length is 13 residues. CDR3 in amino acids: CASKQEVNTEAFF. The CDR3 nucleotides read TGTGCCAGTAAACAAGAGGTGAACACTGAAGCTTTCTTT.

The V call is TRBV27, the J call TRBJ2-1; the D is unclear. The CDR3 is 12 amino acids. V lost 7 bases and J lost 7, with 11 bases in between. The germline gives CDR1 MNHEY, CDR2 SMNVEV (reference sequence). The CDR3 reads CASTPPLNEQFF. CDR3 sequence (DNA): TGTGCCAGCACCCCGCCGTTGAATGAGCAGTTCTTC.

Only one count was recorded for this clonotype. The chain carries TRBV28 and TRBJ1-2; possibly TRBD1 for D (5 bases). V lost 5 bases, J lost 7 bases, and 11 bases lay in between. From germline, CDR1 is MDHEN and CDR2 SYDVKM. The CDR3 length is 12 residues. The CDR3 coding sequence is TGTGCCAGCAGTCGGGGCAGTGTTGGCTACACCTTC. Its protein product is CASSRGSVGYTF.

This chain links TRBV27 with TRBJ2-4; TRBD1 is a possible D gene (6 bases). CDR1 is MNHEY and CDR2 is SMNVEV in the germline V gene (reference sequence). Trimming removed 6 bases at V and 4 bases at J, with 7 bases between. This CDR3 comprises 12 residues. DNA of the CDR3: TGTGCCAGCAGAGGACAGAAAAACATTCAGTACTTC. This translates into CASRGQKNIQYF.

The chain recombines TRBV7-2 with TRBJ2-7, with 8 bases matching TRBD1. V shed 5 bases and J 2 bases; nucleotides not matched to a gene: 8. The CDR3 is made up of 15 amino acids. CDR1 is SGHTA, CDR2 FQGNSA, per germline. CDR3 in DNA: TGTGCCAGCAGCGCCAGGGACAGGTCCGCCTACGAGCAGTACTTC. Protein sequence: CASSARDRSAYEQYF.